What follows are 15 T cell receptor beta chains derived from one specimen sequenced in a study of cytotoxic CD8 clonotypes in ibrutinib-treated CLL. Repertoires were generated with immunoSEQ multiplex PCR, while TCRdb's copy carries only in-frame clones and drops some. Counted here are around 140,000 clones, roughly 77% occurring once; the ten biggest clones make up approximately 27%. Sequencing was performed on PBMCs, taken after 12 months of ibrutinib treatment. The receptor source for this set is a human donor with chronic lymphocytic leukemia.

J is TRBJ2-7 and V is TRBV27; D perhaps matches TRBD2 (6 bases). CDR1 and CDR2 from the germline V gene are MNHEY and SMNVEV (reference sequence). V was shortened by 1 base and J by 9 bases, with 13 bases between the two germline ends. The CDR3 is 13 amino acids. CDR3 DNA sequence: TGTGCCAGCAGTTTATTTGGGGGGTGGGGGCAGTACTTC. Amino acids: CASSLFGGWGQYF.

This CDR3 reads CAILLAGAYEQYF. The CDR3 DNA sequence: TGTGCCATCCTACTAGCGGGAGCCTACGAGCAGTACTTC. The V and J genes are TRBV7-9 and TRBJ2-7, with TRBD2 matching over 11 bases. Germline CDR1 reads SEHNR; CDR2 reads FQNEAQ (reference sequence). The CDR3 spans 13 residues. J lost 2 bases, V lost 10 bases, and 4 bases had no gene match.

The V and J genes are TRBV30 and TRBJ2-2, with unresolved D. The CDR3 consists of 14 residues. Trimming took 0 bases from V and 0 from J, leaving 5 bases between them. Per germline, CDR1 GTSNPN and CDR2 SVGIG (reference sequence). CDR3 DNA sequence: TGTGCCTGGAGTGTAGACACGAACACCGGGGAGCTGTTTTTT. Residues: CAWSVDTNTGELFF.

The chain combines TRBV9 with TRBJ2-1; 11 bases align to TRBD2. Germline assignment: CDR1 SGDLS and CDR2 YYNGEE. The length of the CDR3 is 17 residues. The junction had 8 bases not matched to a gene; V was cut back by 3 bases and J by 3 bases. The CDR3 DNA is TGTGCCAGCAGCGGGGTAGCGGGAGGGGTGGACTACAATGAGCAGTTCTTC. This sequence encodes CASSGVAGGVDYNEQFF.

The rearrangement joins TRBV4-2 to TRBJ2-1; tentative D call: TRBD2 (5 bases). The CDR3 has 15 residues. V shed 0 bases and J shed 7 bases, with 13 bases lying between them. CDR1 is LGHNA, CDR2 YNFKEQ, per germline. The CDR3 coding sequence is TGTGCCAGCAGCCAAGATCAGGCAGGAGGAAATGAGCAGTTCTTC. Residues: CASSQDQAGGNEQFF.

The V call is TRBV6-1, the J call TRBJ1-2, with D possibly being TRBD1 (5 bases). From germline, CDR1 is MNHNS and CDR2 SASEGT. Trimming shortened V by 1 base and J by 5 bases, and 8 bases separated the two germline ends. CDR3 length equals 13 residues. CDR3 sequence: CASSEGGVYGYTF. For the CDR3, the DNA is TGTGCCAGCAGTGAAGGGGGGGTGTATGGCTACACCTTC.

V is TRBV2 and J is TRBJ2-3; the D is unclear. Trimming left V 0 bases short and J 2 bases short, with 3 bases between. In germline, CDR1 is SNHLY, CDR2 FYNNEI. This CDR3 comprises 13 residues. The CDR3 DNA follows: TGTGCCAGCAGTGAAGCTGTCACAGATACGCAGTATTTT. It is translated as CASSEAVTDTQYF.

The J gene is TRBJ1-6, the V gene TRBV9; the D gene is possibly TRBD1 (5 bases). The V and J ends lost 3 bases and 4 bases respectively, with 11 bases between them. Germline CDR1 and CDR2: SGDLS and YYNGEE. This CDR3 has 15 amino acids. The CDR3 DNA reads as TGTGCCAGCAGCGGTGGGGGGACGTATAATTCACCCCTCCACTTT. It specifies CASSGGGTYNSPLHF.

The chain joins TRBV2 to TRBJ2-1; 7 nucleotides align to TRBD1. With V trimmed by 6 bases and J by 5 bases, 4 bases remained unmatched. The CDR3 has 13 residues. CDR1 and CDR2 from the germline V gene are SNHLY and FYNNEI. The CDR3 loop reads CASSAGTDNEQFF. In DNA, the CDR3 is TGTGCCAGCAGCGCCGGGACAGACAATGAGCAGTTCTTC.

The chain has TRBV5-1 and TRBJ2-5; D ambiguous. The CDR3 runs 11 residues. The V and J ends lost 2 bases and 5 bases respectively, with 4 bases between them. Germline CDR1 SGHRS, CDR2 YFSETQ. CDR3 sequence (DNA): TGCGCCAGCAGCTTCGAGGAGACCCAGTACTTC. It translates to CASSFEETQYF.

This chain links TRBV27 with TRBJ2-1; D gene ambiguous. The CDR3 is 14 amino acids. The germline V gene encodes CDR1 MNHEY and CDR2 SMNVEV (reference sequence). V was cut by 6 bases and J by 0 bases, with 9 bases left in between. The CDR3 protein is CASSSGSSYNEQFF. The CDR3 region has the DNA TGTGCCAGCAGCTCCGGTAGCTCCTACAATGAGCAGTTCTTC.

In its sample, this clone was seen a few times. This sequence joins TRBV9 and TRBJ1-3, with D unresolved. Trimming took 3 bases from V and 0 from J, leaving 7 bases between them. The CDR3 consists of 14 residues. Per the germline V gene, CDR1 is SGDLS and CDR2 is YYNGEE. The CDR3 protein is CASSETFSGNTIYF. The CDR3 coding sequence is TGTGCCAGCAGCGAGACATTCTCTGGAAACACCATATATTTT.

This clone is a singleton in its sample. The J gene is TRBJ1-2, the V gene TRBV11-3, with D possibly being TRBD1 (5 bases). V was clipped by 2 bases and J by 0 bases, with 13 bases between them. Germline CDR1 is SGHNT and CDR2 is YENEEA. This CDR3 has 16 amino acids. The CDR3 protein is CASSLRGSGTNYGYTF. In DNA, the CDR3 is TGTGCCAGCAGCTTAAGGGGATCAGGGACTAACTATGGCTACACCTTC. Full variable domain (rest looked up from reference TRBV11-3 and TRBJ1-2): EAGVVQSPRYKIIEKKQPVAFWCNPISGHNTLYWYLQNLGQGPELLIRYENEEAVDDSQLPKDRFSAERLKGVDSTLKIQPAELGDSAVYLCASSLRGSGTNYGYTFGSGTRLTVV.

The gene calls are TRBV9 and TRBJ2-7, with TRBD2 matching 8 bases. Germline lookup yields CDR1 SGDLS and CDR2 YYNGEE. The CDR3 runs 15 residues. V lost 3 bases to trimming and J lost 6 bases; unmatched junction nucleotides: 11. CDR3 nucleotide sequence: TGTGCCAGCAGCGCCGGGGCTAGCGGGTTTTCCGAGCAGTACTTC. It specifies CASSAGASGFSEQYF.

This clone was counted between two and nine times. This chain connects TRBV10-2 to TRBJ2-3; 8 nucleotides match TRBD2. The ends lost 7 bases at V and 4 bases at J; junction bases unmatched: 13. The CDR3 length is 16 residues. Germline V gene data show CDR1 as WSHSY and CDR2 as SAAADI. The CDR3 DNA reads as TGCGCCAGCATGGATCCGGGGGGGCCGGACTCAGATACGCAGTATTTT. Translating gives CASMDPGGPDSDTQYF.